This T cell receptor beta chain was captured in a study of cytomegalovirus exposure and HLA in healthy donors. Overall study findings and caveats: Per published reports, the classifier diagnosed cytomegalovirus status with high specificity and sensitivity. Prediction of most subjects' HLA-A and HLA-B alleles by TCR beta sequences was reportedly accurate.

The PCR was carried out with 60 Vbeta primers and 13 Jbeta primers. Profiled with immunoSEQ multiplex PCR; TCRdb holds only in-frame clones, not every one. The sample includes about 110,000 clones, over 55% seen only once; the top ten take about 2.8%. This clone occurred once. No antigen is known for it. This CDR3 comprises 16 residues. After removal of 6 bases from V and 5 bases from J, the junction contained 12 bases not matched to a gene. Germline values: CDR1 SGHRS, CDR2 YFSETQ. The receptor's source is a female donor in good health and CMV-seronegative. The chain uses TRBV5-1 and TRBJ2-5, with TRBD1 identical over 11 bases. The specimen was PBMCs. The CDR3 nucleotides are TGCGCCAGCACGAGGACAGGGGGCGCGGTCCGGGAGACCCAGTACTTC. Translating it yields CASTRTGGAVRETQYF.